Reported below is one T cell receptor beta chain. This clonotype was counted between two and nine times. It lacks a known antigen. No much larger clonotype is one base removed from it; base qualities were not supplied. Sequencer: Illumina HiSeq 1500. The public reads were reprocessed in TCRdb via fastp at Q25 and MiXCR, keeping in-frame beta chains. Identical CDR3 protein sequences are pooled into one entry, listed with their most common genes and DNA. For this sample there are some 500,000 distinct CDR3 sequences; around a third appear just once. The biggest ten clones account for under 20% of the sample. Read against the paper, the sample's treatment or condition label means: in vitro stimulation with specific CMV peptide epitopes to enrich CMV-specific T cells. The data derive from a study of T cell repertoires in cytomegalovirus infection (dated 2019 in TCRdb). With regard to the full study: The peptide stimulations were aimed at well-studied HLA-B-restricted epitopes as well as recently identified HLA-C-restricted CMV epitopes, whose presentation resists viral immunomodulation. Donor HLA type was relevant to the analysis, because carriage of CMV infection together with the matching HLA type was indicated by public TCR beta signatures.

What the work shows at the level of the full study, not this receptor alone: The ex vivo response was dominated by HLA-C-restricted CMV-specific TCR beta clonotypes, and the single most frequent clonotype in two of eight donors was supplied by these HLA-C-restricted clonotypes. In both this cohort and an independent cohort of 350 or so donors, the cumulative frequency of public TCR beta family members distinguished carriers of CMV infection plus the relevant HLA type.

CDR1 and CDR2, per the germline V gene, are SQVTM and ANQGSEA. Trimming costs V 7 bases and J 4 bases, and their ends lie 16 bases apart. Inclusive of the bounding cysteine and phenylalanine, the CDR3 is 13 residues long. Only the CDR3 portion is preserved as DNA: 39 bases, with reading frame beginning at the first base. The rearrangement combines TRBV29-1 with TRBJ2-5; the D gene may be TRBD1 or TRBD2, since each aligns over 5 bases. The TCR originated in a human donor in good health (CMV status not recorded). Some clones in this sample may be carry-over from other donors' samples. Sequenced here: cultured PBMCs, sampled from culture after CMV antigen stimulation. The nucleotide sequence is TGCAGCGCTGGGACCGGGCGCGGAGAGACCCAGTACTTC. It translates to CSAGTGRGETQYF.